The 24 T cell receptor beta chains below all came from one sample that was sequenced in a study of shared clonotypes between healthy human individuals. Profiled with immunoSEQ multiplex PCR; TCRdb holds only in-frame clones, not every one. This table holds approximately 2.5 million clones, over 85% found once. The specimen sequenced was naive CD4+ T cells from PBMCs. Sample subset: CD45RA+ positively selected. These receptors came from a man aged 18 to 30 in good health. Some clones in this sample may be carry-over from other donors' samples.

On this clone: Distinct nucleotide sequences in the sample also encode this CDR3. The gene calls are TRBV28 and TRBJ2-1, with D possibly TRBD2 on 5 matching bases. The germline V and J ends were trimmed by 7 bases and 4 bases, with 11 bases remaining between them. CDR1 MDHEN and CDR2 SYDVKM come from the germline V gene. The CDR3 has 13 amino acids. For the CDR3, the DNA is TGTGCCAGCAAAGGGCCGGGGTACAATGAGCAGTTCTTC. Its protein is CASKGPGYNEQFF.

The gene calls are TRBV6-6 and TRBJ1-1; 8 bases map to TRBD1. In germline, CDR1 is MNHNY, CDR2 SVGAGI (reference sequence). Trimming removed 7 bases from V and 10 bases from J; junction bases left unmatched: 11. This CDR3 spans 13 amino acids. CDR3 sequence (DNA): TGTGCCAGCAATCTAAATCAACAGGGGGGAGCTTTCTTT. It yields the protein CASNLNQQGGAFF.

As DNA, the CDR3 is TGTGCCAGCACCGTATCCCCCCCTCAAGGCGGCGAGCAGTACTTC. Its protein is CASTVSPPQGGEQYF. This sequence joins TRBV2 and TRBJ2-7, with D unresolved. From germline, CDR1 is SNHLY and CDR2 FYNNEI. This CDR3 spans 15 amino acids. V was trimmed by 7 bases and J by 6 bases, leaving 22 bases between them.

This sequence joins TRBV5-8 and TRBJ2-4; tentatively, D is TRBD1 or TRBD2 (5 bases each). Trimming pared 0 bases from V and 6 bases from J, leaving 19 bases between. CDR1 SGHTS and CDR2 YDEGEE come from the germline V gene. The CDR3 length is 17 residues. DNA for the CDR3: TGTGCCAGCAGCTTGGTGAGGGGACGGGGAGCAAGAAACATTCAGTACTTC. It translates to CASSLVRGRGARNIQYF. The complete variable domain, with remaining parts taken from reference TRBV5-8 and TRBJ2-4, reads EAGVTQSPTHLIKTRGQQATLRCSPISGHTSVYWYQQALGLGLQFLLWYDEGEERNRGNFPPRFSGRQFPNYSSELNVNALELEDSALYLCASSLVRGRGARNIQYFGAGTRLSVL.

The gene calls are TRBV21-1 and TRBJ2-3. TRBV21-1 is termed a pseudogene. CDR3 size: 16 residues. This CDR3 is CASSKGTRGATDTQYF. DNA for the CDR3: TGTGCCAGCAGCAAAGGGACCCGCGGAGCCACAGATACGCAGTATTTT.

CDR3 DNA sequence: TGTGCCAGCAGCGTAGTAGAAGCGGGAGGGTATATTGTGAACGAGCAGTACTTC. This codes for CASSVVEAGGYIVNEQYF. The rearrangement joins TRBV9 to TRBJ2-7; TRBD2 matches 10 bases. CDR1 is SGDLS, CDR2 YYNGEE, per germline. V lost 0 bases, J lost 5 bases, and 14 bases stayed unmatched. The CDR3 runs 18 residues.

The chain couples TRBV7-2 to TRBJ1-5; D is possibly TRBD1 (6 bases). CDR3 size: 15 residues. The germline V gene encodes CDR1 SGHTA and CDR2 FQGNSA. V lost 0 bases and J lost 9, with 15 bases in between. In DNA form, the CDR3 reads TGTGCCAGCAGCTTAGCGGGGGCCGCATATCTGCCCCAGCATTTT. The encoded protein is CASSLAGAAYLPQHF.

The rearrangement links TRBV6-6 to TRBJ2-7, with D unresolved. Trimming pared 6 bases from V and 3 bases from J, leaving 12 bases between. Looked up from germline, CDR1 is MNHNY and CDR2 is SVGAGI (reference sequence). CDR3 length equals 13 residues. The CDR3 coding sequence is TGTGCCAGCAGACTGGGTGGCGGCTACGAGCAGTACTTC. This codes for CASRLGGGYEQYF.

The chain carries TRBV6-5 and TRBJ2-7; TRBD1 or TRBD2 may be the D gene (5 bases each). V dropped 5 bases and J dropped 2 bases, with 13 bases sitting between them. This CDR3 has 14 residues. From germline, CDR1 is MNHEY and CDR2 SVGAGI. The CDR3 here is CASSRPGATYEQYF. The CDR3 nucleotides read TGTGCCAGCAGTCGTCCCGGGGCCACCTACGAGCAGTACTTC.

V usage is TRBV5-4 and J usage is TRBJ1-1; D call uncertain. The CDR3 extends over 12 amino acids. V lost 3 bases, J lost 4 bases, and 7 bases lay in between. CDR1 is SGHNT, CDR2 YYREEE, per germline (reference sequence). The CDR3 DNA follows: TGTGCCAGCAGCTCCACTAGCACTGAAGCTTTCTTT. Amino acid sequence: CASSSTSTEAFF.

This clone was detected only once. Here the CDR3 DNA reads TGTGCCAGCAGTAACGGGACATACTACGAGCAGTACTTC. Its protein is CASSNGTYYEQYF. The chain combines TRBV2 with TRBJ2-7, with D perhaps TRBD1 (6 bases). Germline V gene lookup returns CDR1 SNHLY and CDR2 FYNNEI. The V and J ends lost 5 bases and 3 bases respectively, with 11 bases between them. The CDR3 totals 13 residues.

This sequence joins TRBV7-3 and TRBJ1-1, with D perhaps TRBD1 (5 bases). Trimming removed 1 base at V and 5 bases at J, with 11 bases between. CDR1 and CDR2 (germline): SGHTA, FQGTGA. CDR3 length: 14 residues. Here the CDR3 DNA reads TGTGCCAGCAGCTTAATAGGCGAGGGGACTGAAGCTTTCTTT. It encodes CASSLIGEGTEAFF.

The chain joins TRBV28 to TRBJ2-2; TRBD2 agrees at 9 bases. Germline CDR1 is MDHEN and CDR2 is SYDVKM. This CDR3 region has 16 residues. J lost 4 bases, V lost 3 bases, and 6 bases had no gene match. CDR3 bases: TGTGCCAGCAGTTTGACTAGCGGAACCTCCACCGGGGAGCTGTTTTTT. It encodes CASSLTSGTSTGELFF.

This clone has only a few counts. Other DNA sequences in the sample encode the same CDR3. The CDR3 sequence: CASSLDGYQPQHF. The CDR3 DNA follows: TGTGCCAGCAGCCTAGACGGTTATCAGCCCCAGCATTTT. The chain couples TRBV28 to TRBJ1-5; D is ambiguous. Germline CDR1 is MDHEN and CDR2 is SYDVKM. V shed 6 bases and J shed 5 bases, with 11 bases lying between them. CDR3 length: 13 amino acids.

V and J are TRBV19 and TRBJ1-2; maybe TRBD1 (6 bases). CDR1 and CDR2 (germline): LNHDA, SQIVND (reference sequence). Trimming left V 3 bases short and J 2 bases short, with 10 bases between. CDR3 length: 14 residues. CDR3: CASSINRENYGYTF. CDR3 nucleotides: TGTGCCAGTAGTATCAACAGGGAAAACTATGGCTACACCTTC. Full variable domain (outside the CDR3, taken from reference TRBV19 and TRBJ1-2): DGGITQSPKYLFRKEGQNVTLSCEQNLNHDAMYWYRQDPGQGLRLIYYSQIVNDFQKGDIAEGYSVSREKKESFPLTVTSAQKNPTAFYLCASSINRENYGYTFGSGTRLTVV.

This chain links TRBV5-1 with TRBJ1-2; 10 nucleotides line up with TRBD1. Trimming at V came to 4 bases and at J to 7 bases, leaving 10 bases not matched to a gene. The CDR3 is 15 residues long. Germline CDR1 is SGHRS and CDR2 is YFSETQ. This CDR3 is CASSREGQGSSGYTF. DNA for the CDR3: TGCGCCAGCAGCAGGGAGGGACAGGGGAGTAGTGGCTACACCTTC.

The chain recombines TRBV6-5 with TRBJ1-5; D gene uncertain. The CDR3 covers 14 residues. The V end was cut by 2 bases, the J end by 3 bases, with 8 bases between. CDR1 is MNHEY and CDR2 is SVGAGI in the germline V gene. CDR3 protein: CASSYRRNNQPQHF. The CDR3 DNA reads TGTGCCAGCAGTTACCGACGGAACAATCAGCCCCAGCATTTT.

V and J are TRBV6-5 and TRBJ1-1, with D possibly TRBD1 on 6 matching bases. Trimming removed 9 bases at V and 6 bases at J, with 17 bases between. Germline V gene lookup returns CDR1 MNHEY and CDR2 SVGAGI. This CDR3 spans 13 amino acids. CDR3 sequence reads: CASKTRGASEAFF. CDR3 nucleotide sequence: TGTGCCAGTAAGACCAGGGGAGCATCTGAAGCTTTCTTT.

The chain recombines TRBV11-2 with TRBJ2-2, with D perhaps matching TRBD1 (7 bases). The CDR3 runs to 15 residues. Trimming stripped 5 bases from V and 6 bases from J, with 16 bases between. Germline values: CDR1 SGHAT, CDR2 FQNNGV. CDR3 coding DNA: TGTGCCAGCAGCATTACAGGGGAGGTGGCCGGGGAGCTGTTTTTT. Translation gives CASSITGEVAGELFF.

This clone was found a few times. V and J are TRBV5-1 and TRBJ1-3; D possibly corresponds to TRBD1 (5 bases). In germline, CDR1 is SGHRS, CDR2 YFSETQ. This CDR3 has 16 amino acids. V lost 0 bases and J lost 2, with 12 bases in between. Here the CDR3 DNA reads TGCGCCAGCAGCTTGGGCCCAGGGATTGCTGGAAACACCATATATTTT. Protein: CASSLGPGIAGNTIYF. Looking up the rest from reference TRBV5-1 and TRBJ1-3 gives the full variable domain: KAGVTQTPRYLIKTRGQQVTLSCSPISGHRSVSWYQQTPGQGLQFLFEYFSETQRNKGNFPGRFSGRQFSNSRSEMNVSTLELGDSALYLCASSLGPGIAGNTIYFGEGSWLTVV.

The chain uses TRBV5-1 and TRBJ2-7, with D maybe TRBD1 (6 bases). Trimming shortened V by 4 bases and J by 3 bases, and 17 bases separated the two germline ends. The CDR3 has 15 amino acids. The germline gives CDR1 SGHRS, CDR2 YFSETQ. CDR3 DNA sequence: TGCGCCAGCAGCCGAGCAGGGGTCCGTATCTACGAGCAGTACTTC. This gives the protein CASSRAGVRIYEQYF.

This chain links TRBV28 with TRBJ1-4; D is uncertain. Trimming removed 7 bases at V and 1 base at J, with 10 bases between. CDR3 length: 14 residues. Germline V gene sequence: CDR1 MDHEN, CDR2 SYDVKM. CDR3 loop: CASTDGGTNEKLFF. CDR3 DNA sequence: TGTGCCAGCACAGATGGAGGAACTAATGAAAAACTGTTTTTT.

V usage is TRBV7-9 and J usage is TRBJ2-5; D may be TRBD1 or TRBD2 (5 bases each). The length of the CDR3 is 16 residues. CDR1 is SEHNR and CDR2 is FQNEAQ in the germline V gene (reference sequence). Trimming took off 2 bases at V and 9 bases at J, with 22 bases between the two ends. The CDR3 DNA sequence: TGTGCCAGCAGCTTACTCCCCGTGATGGGGGTTTTGGCCCAGTACTTC. Amino acids: CASSLLPVMGVLAQYF.

This clone was seen a single time. The chain employs TRBV29-1 and TRBJ2-7; D is ambiguous. The CDR3 loop spans 11 amino acids. Germline CDR1 and CDR2: SQVTM and ANQGSEA. Trimming shortened V by 6 bases and J by 2 bases, and 8 bases separated the two germline ends. Here the CDR3 reads CSVRKTYEQYF. The CDR3 DNA is TGCAGCGTGCGTAAGACCTACGAGCAGTACTTC.